This is a list of T cell receptor beta chains from one sample in a study of blood T cell repertoires in COVID-19. Generated by immunoSEQ multiplex PCR, the TCRdb table keeps only in-frame clones and is missing some. The table shows some 320,000 clones, with around 92% occurring only once. What was sequenced was PBMCs or T cells enriched from blood (not recorded which). These receptors all stem from a woman in her 50s who had been exposed to COVID-19. Both conserved end residues are part of each CDR3.

v_call cdr3_aa
TRBV11-2 CASSWAGNTIYF
TRBV28 CASKWGRSTYEQYF
TRBV5-4 CASSAGLDSGANVLTF
TRBV19 CASMPTVGLFYGYTF
TRBV11-3 CASSSGGGRGTDTQYF
TRBV13 CASSRWTRSDWGPNEQFF
TRBV28 CASSPGTGGRDSPLHF
TRBV5-8 CASSLESYTGGYQETQYF
TRBV4-1 CASSQELPRGRETQYF
TRBV30 CAWSTGQWETQYF
TRBV25-1 CASSATDRGQPQHF
TRBV19 CASTMGGVDTQYF
TRBV28 CASSFLTGQYEKLFF
TRBV6-5 CASSISRGAYEQYF
TRBV7-9 CASSLLGTGASGNTIYF
TRBV3-1/TRBV3-2 CASSQGTGAFGEQYF
TRBV28 CASSLPPLLGQPGKYNEQFF
TRBV5-1 CASSERDRGSYEQYF
TRBV10-3 CAISNGQGPNQPQHF
TRBV7-2 CASSESTGGVQPQHF
TRBV28 CASWTGPNQPQHF
TRBV19 CASTRDRGLHYGYTF
TRBV7-2 CASSSTSGGHPQYF
TRBV27 CASSYGSSGIPDTQYF
TRBV12-3/TRBV12-4 CASNKGGTDTQYF
TRBV5-5 CASSLGTGGEGNYGYTF
TRBV29-1 CSVDRQGSTEAFF
TRBV28 CASSLYPETEGYTF
TRBV24-1 CATSDWGDRGGNEQFF
TRBV10-3 CAISEGDRSSYNEQFF
TRBV7-8 CASSFDPGNNEQFF
TRBV6-4 CASSADMNTEAFF
TRBV25-1 CASSRQGDTEAFF
TRBV5-1 CASSLEQGGYTF
TRBV3-1/TRBV3-2 CASSREGSYNEQFF
TRBV27 CASSSRTSGPGLTYNEQFF
TRBV5-1 CASSLAGLAGDEQFF
TRBV4-1 CASSQTGIDSNQPQHF
TRBV24-1 CATSDSLGEPYEQYF
TRBV19 CASSIRVSGTQGNTEAFF
TRBV9 CASSVGQNNEQFF
TRBV18 CASSPGGGFQPQHF
TRBV6-1 CASSDGGTYNSPLHF
TRBV6-5 CASNIAGTADEKLFF